The rows below give T cell receptor beta chains drawn from one sample of a study of cytomegalovirus exposure and HLA in healthy donors. TCRdb's copy holds only in-frame clones and misses some; the assay was immunoSEQ multiplex PCR. The table includes tens of thousands of clones, around 94% detected once. Sequenced material: PBMCs. These receptors were collected from a woman aged 18 to 35 in good health and CMV-seropositive. The CDR3 runs from the conserved cysteine through the conserved F or W. Each record gives: clone size, J gene, V gene, D gene, CDR3 protein, CDR3 DNA. A D gene is named only where the DNA matches it firmly. The size entry is marked missing in some rows and otherwise reads once, few, many or a size class.

few TRBJ1-1 TRBV19 NA CASSITPPRQPAEAFF TGTGCCAGTAGTATAACCCCTCCGAGACAGCCCGCTGAAGCTTTCTTT
NA TRBJ2-7 TRBV6-5 NA CASSYSAQGSYEQYF TGTGCCAGCAGTTACTCAGCCCAGGGCTCCTACGAGCAGTACTTC
NA TRBJ1-2 TRBV5-1 TRBD1 CASSHPGQGVYTF TGCGCCAGCAGCCACCCGGGACAGGGAGTCTACACCTTC
NA TRBJ2-1 TRBV15 TRBD2 CATSRAGLAGDAEQFF TGTGCCACCAGCAGAGCGGGGCTAGCGGGAGACGCTGAGCAGTTCTTC
NA TRBJ1-2 TRBV9 TRBD1 CASSPLTGLPYGYTF TGTGCCAGCAGCCCCTTGACAGGGCTTCCCTATGGCTACACCTTC
NA TRBJ2-3 TRBV27 NA CASRKGQTSTDTQYF TGTGCCAGCAGAAAAGGACAGACTAGCACAGATACGCAGTATTTT
NA TRBJ2-5 TRBV7-2 TRBD2 CASSAQLAGGTETQYF TGTGCCAGCAGCGCCCAACTAGCGGGGGGGACGGAGACCCAGTACTTC
once TRBJ1-3 TRBV21-1 NA CASSRNRAGNTIYF TGTGCCAGCAGCAGGAACAGGGCTGGAAACACCATATATTTT
NA TRBJ2-6 TRBV5-1 NA CASSLSGTLVSGANVLTF TGCGCCAGCAGCTTGTCGGGCACACTAGTCTCTGGGGCCAACGTCCTGACTTTC
once TRBJ2-1 TRBV5-1 TRBD2 CASSLLAGSYNEQFF TGCGCCAGCAGCCTACTAGCGGGGAGTTACAATGAGCAGTTCTTC
NA TRBJ2-1 TRBV28 TRBD2 CASSLWTAGGEGLRFF TGTGCCAGCAGTTTATGGACAGCGGGTGGGGAGGGTTTAAGGTTCTTC
NA TRBJ2-7 TRBV2 TRBD1 CASRGQGPHEQYF TGTGCCAGCCGGGGACAGGGGCCCCACGAGCAGTACTTC
NA TRBJ2-1 TRBV6-5 NA CASRSASYNEQFF TGTGCCAGCAGGTCAGCTAGCTACAATGAGCAGTTCTTC
NA TRBJ2-7 TRBV6-5 TRBD2 CASRKAGSYEQYF TGTGCCAGCAGGAAAGCGGGGTCCTACGAGCAGTACTTC
NA TRBJ2-2 TRBV5-4 TRBD2 CASSLYLRGGIGELFF TGTGCCAGCAGCTTGTATCTGCGGGGGGGGATCGGGGAGCTGTTTTTT
NA TRBJ2-7 TRBV13 TRBD2 CASSLGAGGPYEQYF TGTGCCAGCAGCTTAGGAGCGGGGGGGCCCTACGAGCAGTACTTC
NA TRBJ1-1 TRBV6-5 NA CASGHRDNTEAFF TGTGCCAGCGGGCACAGGGATAACACTGAAGCTTTCTTT
NA TRBJ2-7 TRBV30 TRBD1 CAWSDRDRGYEGGQYF TGTGCCTGGAGTGATCGGGACAGGGGCTACGAGGGCGGGCAGTACTTC
once TRBJ1-4 TRBV9 NA CASSGRPRTGSTTNEKLFF TGTGCCAGCAGTGGACGACCTAGAACAGGTTCTACAACTAATGAAAAACTGTTTTTT
NA TRBJ1-2 TRBV28 NA CVVAGPLSNYGYTF TGTGTTGTGGCAGGGCCCCTGTCTAACTATGGCTACACCTTC
once TRBJ2-3 TRBV25-1 TRBD2 CASSRNSGGPGDTQYF TGTGCCAGCAGCCGCAATAGCGGGGGGCCAGGAGATACGCAGTATTTT
NA TRBJ2-1 TRBV6-5 TRBD2 CASSYGGSSYNEQFF TGTGCCAGCAGTTACGGCGGGAGCTCCTACAATGAGCAGTTCTTC
NA TRBJ2-7 TRBV18 TRBD2 CASTWTSGGSSYEQYF TGTGCCAGCACTTGGACTAGCGGGGGAAGTAGTTACGAGCAGTACTTC
NA TRBJ2-3 TRBV5-3 TRBD2 CARSRTSGGDSTDTQYF TGTGCCAGAAGCAGGACTAGCGGGGGAGACAGCACAGATACGCAGTATTTT
NA TRBJ1-5 TRBV30 NA CAWSSRDQGPQHF TGTGCCTGGAGTTCTAGAGACCAGGGGCCCCAGCATTTT
NA TRBJ1-1 TRBV6-5 TRBD1 CASSYSRQGEGTEAFF TGTGCCAGCAGTTACTCGAGACAGGGAGAAGGCACTGAAGCTTTCTTT
NA TRBJ1-5 TRBV18 NA CASSLGYGNQPQHF TGTGCCAGCTCACTCGGGTATGGCAATCAGCCCCAGCATTTT
NA TRBJ1-1 TRBV6-1 NA CASSQQIGNTEAFF TGTGCCAGCAGCCAACAAATTGGGAACACTGAAGCTTTCTTT
NA TRBJ2-3 TRBV7-3 TRBD2 CASSFLGGRGTDTQYF TGTGCCAGCAGCTTCCTCGGCGGGAGGGGTACAGATACGCAGTATTTT
NA TRBJ2-7 TRBV28 TRBD1 CASSSLQGAGDEQYF TGTGCCAGCAGTTCCCTACAGGGGGCGGGGGACGAGCAGTACTTC
NA TRBJ2-6 TRBV28 NA CASSSPRAGANVLTF TGTGCCAGCAGTTCCCCCCGCGCTGGGGCCAACGTCCTGACTTTC
once TRBJ2-5 TRBV7-3 NA CASSSGYQETQYF TGTGCCAGCAGCTCAGGGTACCAAGAGACCCAGTACTTC
NA TRBJ2-1 TRBV18 TRBD2 CASSPLTLLAGSNEQFF TGTGCCAGCTCACCACTAACTCTACTAGCGGGAAGCAATGAGCAGTTCTTC
NA TRBJ2-5 TRBV5-1 NA CASSLAGETQYF TGCGCCAGCAGCTTGGCCGGAGAGACCCAGTACTTC
NA TRBJ2-3 TRBV6-1 NA CASSESIGVDTQYF TGTGCCAGCAGTGAGTCAATCGGGGTGGATACGCAGTATTTT
NA TRBJ2-1 TRBV7-2 NA CASSLMSLQSGRANEQFF TGTGCCAGCAGCTTAATGTCATTACAATCCGGGAGAGCTAATGAGCAGTTCTTC
NA TRBJ2-1 TRBV7-8 TRBD1 CASSNRDRETDEQFF TGTGCCAGCAGCAATAGGGACAGGGAAACTGATGAGCAGTTCTTC
NA TRBJ2-7 TRBV27 TRBD1 CASSLLPGQGDEQYF TGTGCCAGCAGTTTACTACCGGGACAGGGGGACGAGCAGTACTTC
NA TRBJ2-7 TRBV9 NA CASSVASSSYEQYF TGTGCCAGCAGCGTAGCATCATCATCCTACGAGCAGTACTTC
NA TRBJ2-1 TRBV7-8 TRBD1 CASSLIRQGRNEQFF TGTGCCAGCAGTTTGATACGACAGGGGAGGAATGAGCAGTTCTTC
NA TRBJ2-1 TRBV2 TRBD2 CASSPGLAGVSEQFF TGTGCCAGCAGCCCGGGACTAGCGGGAGTTAGTGAGCAGTTCTTC
NA TRBJ1-4 TRBV19 NA CASSKLLAGGNEKLFF TGTGCCAGTAGTAAACTACTAGCGGGAGGTAATGAAAAACTGTTTTTT
NA TRBJ2-3 TRBV15 TRBD2 CATSSRLAAGTDTQYF TGTGCCACCAGCAGTCGACTAGCGGCGGGCACAGATACGCAGTATTTT
NA TRBJ2-3 TRBV10-3 NA CAISESTSTDTQYF TGTGCCATCAGTGAGAGTACTAGCACAGATACGCAGTATTTT
NA TRBJ2-1 TRBV5-4 NA CASSQSPHGNEQFF TGTGCCAGCAGTCAGTCGCCCCACGGGAATGAGCAGTTCTTC
NA TRBJ2-3 TRBV11-2 NA CASSLSESPYF TGTGCCAGCAGCTTGTCGGAGTCCCCGTATTTT